The 13 T cell receptor beta chains listed next were all sequenced from one sample in a study of cytomegalovirus exposure and HLA in healthy donors. 13 Jbeta primers and 60 Vbeta primers were used for the PCR. Generated by immunoSEQ multiplex PCR, the TCRdb table keeps only in-frame clones and is missing some. Found here are about 140,000 clones, 65% to 80% of them singletons; the top ten hold about 6.8%. The specimen was PBMCs. The receptor source for this set is a man in his forties in good health and CMV-seropositive.

The table lists this clone with a few counts. The V and J genes are TRBV6-1 and TRBJ2-5; 13 positions agree with TRBD2. CDR1 and CDR2 (germline): MNHNS, SASEGT. The CDR3 consists of 15 residues. Trimming cost V 5 bases and J 5 bases; bases outside gene matches: 5. CDR3 region: CASSPGLAGVETQYF. The DNA of the CDR3 is TGTGCCAGCAGTCCTGGACTAGCGGGAGTGGAGACCCAGTACTTC.

V gene TRBV4-1 combines with J gene TRBJ2-7; D is perhaps TRBD1 or TRBD2 (6 bases each). This CDR3 spans 13 amino acids. Trimming stripped 10 bases from V and 1 base from J, with 14 bases between. Germline values: CDR1 MGHRA, CDR2 YSYEKL. The CDR3 nucleotides are TGCGCCACCAGGGGCGGGGCTTCCTACGAGCAGTACTTC. Residues: CATRGGASYEQYF.

The CDR3 DNA reads TGTGCCAGCAGTGAAACTAGCGGTTTTGGTCTATCCGATGAGCAGTTCTTC. The encoded protein is CASSETSGFGLSDEQFF. This chain links TRBV25-1 with TRBJ2-1, with TRBD2 identical over 8 bases. CDR1 and CDR2 (germline): MGHDK, SYGVNS. The CDR3 has 17 amino acids. With 2 bases clipped from V and 8 bases from J, the junction kept 14 bases outside the gene matches.

This clone was seen a single time. The rearrangement joins TRBV19 to TRBJ2-1; 16 bases line up with TRBD2. Trimming removed 3 bases from V and 5 bases from J; junction bases left unmatched: 7. Germline CDR1 and CDR2: LNHDA and SQIVND (reference sequence). The CDR3 has 18 residues. This CDR3 is CASSIHVGLAGGNNEQFF. The CDR3 nucleotides are TGTGCCAGTAGTATCCACGTGGGACTAGCGGGAGGGAACAATGAGCAGTTCTTC.

The gene calls are TRBV19 and TRBJ1-4; the match to TRBD1 covers 7 bases. There are 14 residues in the CDR3. V shed 4 bases and J 4 bases; nucleotides not matched to a gene: 3. Germline V lookup: CDR1 LNHDA, CDR2 SQIVND (reference sequence). CDR3 sequence (DNA): TGTGCCAGTAGTAGGGGACAGCTTAATGAAAAACTGTTTTTT. It codes for CASSRGQLNEKLFF. Looking up the rest from reference TRBV19 and TRBJ1-4 gives the full variable domain: DGGITQSPKYLFRKEGQNVTLSCEQNLNHDAMYWYRQDPGQGLRLIYYSQIVNDFQKGDIAEGYSVSREKKESFPLTVTSAQKNPTAFYLCASSRGQLNEKLFFGSGTQLSVL.

In this sample, this clone turned up once. The chain couples TRBV6-6 to TRBJ1-2, with D tentatively TRBD1 (5 bases). Looked up from germline, CDR1 is MNHNY and CDR2 is SVGAGI (reference sequence). Trimming took off 2 bases at V and 7 bases at J, with 14 bases between the two ends. The CDR3 contains 14 residues. CDR3 loop: CASSYGSVGGGYTF. In DNA, the CDR3 is TGTGCCAGCAGTTACGGCTCGGTCGGGGGTGGCTACACCTTC.

This clone was observed a few times. This CDR3 is CASSLSGGSNEQFF. DNA for the CDR3: TGTGCCAGCAGCCTGTCAGGCGGGAGTAATGAGCAGTTCTTC. The V and J genes are TRBV4-2 and TRBJ2-1; 7 nucleotides align to TRBD2. Germline values: CDR1 LGHNA, CDR2 YNFKEQ. The CDR3 extends over 14 amino acids. With V trimmed by 4 bases and J by 7 bases, 7 bases remained unmatched.

The chain couples TRBV9 to TRBJ2-1; TRBD2 aligns across 9 bases. The V gene's germline CDR1 is SGDLS and CDR2 YYNGEE. V was clipped by 3 bases and J by 3 bases; unmatched bases: 4. The CDR3 is 15 amino acids. The CDR3: CASSDRTSDYNEQFF. CDR3 nucleotides: TGTGCCAGCAGCGACAGGACTAGCGACTACAATGAGCAGTTCTTC.

The chain employs TRBV5-1 and TRBJ1-3, with D possibly TRBD1 on 5 matching bases. Germline values: CDR1 SGHRS, CDR2 YFSETQ. The CDR3 is made up of 16 amino acids. V was cut by 1 base and J by 2 bases, with 13 bases left in between. For the CDR3, the DNA is TGCGCCAGCAGCTTGTTAGGGGCCCGAACTGGAAACACCATATATTTT. Protein sequence: CASSLLGARTGNTIYF.

This clone was seen only a few times. The chain couples TRBV6-5 to TRBJ1-2; possible D gene TRBD1, 6 bases. This CDR3 has 13 residues. CDR1 is MNHEY, CDR2 SVGAGI, per germline. Trimming took 6 bases from V and 7 from J, leaving 15 bases between them. This chain's CDR3 is CASRMGAVVGYTF. CDR3 nucleotides: TGTGCCAGCAGGATGGGGGCAGTCGTTGGCTACACCTTC.

V usage is TRBV27 and J usage is TRBJ1-1, with 10 nucleotides matching TRBD1. In germline, CDR1 is MNHEY, CDR2 SMNVEV (reference sequence). CDR3 size: 14 residues. V lost 9 bases and J lost 4; bases outside the gene matches: 8. Here the CDR3 reads CASSTGTGVTEAFF. The DNA for the CDR3 is TGTGCCAGTTCAACCGGGACAGGGGTCACTGAAGCTTTCTTT.

The chain links TRBV11-3 to TRBJ2-1, with D perhaps TRBD2 (6 bases). Trimming took 3 bases from V and 9 from J, leaving 15 bases between them. Germline V gene sequence: CDR1 SGHNT, CDR2 YENEEA. The CDR3 covers 14 residues. DNA of the CDR3: TGTGCCAGCAGCTTCCTAGCCGCGGAGGGTGAGCAGTTCTTC. Translation: CASSFLAAEGEQFF. The full variable domain, with the rest looked up from reference TRBV11-3 and TRBJ2-1, is EAGVVQSPRYKIIEKKQPVAFWCNPISGHNTLYWYLQNLGQGPELLIRYENEEAVDDSQLPKDRFSAERLKGVDSTLKIQPAELGDSAVYLCASSFLAAEGEQFFGPGTRLTVL.

The CDR3 spells CASSLDGRGGNTEAFF. The CDR3 region has the DNA TGCGCCAGCAGCTTGGACGGTAGGGGCGGCAACACTGAAGCTTTCTTT. V usage is TRBV5-1 and J usage is TRBJ1-1; D is possibly TRBD1 (5 bases). V gave up 0 bases and J gave up 2 bases, with 14 bases separating them. The CDR3 sequence is 16 residues long. CDR1 and CDR2 (germline): SGHRS, YFSETQ.